This passage covers 32 T cell receptor beta chains from one sample sequenced in a study of shared clonotypes between healthy human individuals (dated by TCRdb to 2019 to 2021). Library preparation was by the immunoSEQ multiplex PCR assay. TCRdb obtained this table from immuneACCESS and retained in-frame rearrangements with V and J assigned. These tables miss some clones; where compared with another copy, unresolved V genes account for less than half of the shortfall, and the remainder is unexplained. This sample has some 1.5 million clones in its table, and roughly 96% of those were observed once. The ten largest clones represent approximately 1.2% of the sample. The sample consisted of naive CD4+ T cells sorted from blood. The sample's cell subset or site label is to be understood as: CD45RA+ positively selected. The source is a man aged 30-40 years in good health.

The V call is TRBV2, the J call TRBJ2-2, with 7 bases fitting TRBD1. This CDR3 comprises 16 residues. Germline-derived CDR1 and CDR2 are SNHLY and FYNNEI. After removal of 6 bases from V and 6 bases from J, the junction contained 13 bases not matched to a gene. The CDR3 DNA sequence: TGTGCCAGCAGCGGTCCGGCAGGGGGTATGGCCGGGGAGCTGTTTTTT. It yields the protein CASSGPAGGMAGELFF.

In this sample, this clone turned up once. Additional DNA sequences in this sample encode the identical CDR3. The rearrangement links TRBV28 to TRBJ2-7; no clear D. In germline, CDR1 is MDHEN, CDR2 SYDVKM. Trimming pared 3 bases from V and 3 bases from J, leaving 3 bases between. CDR3 length: 11 amino acids. DNA of the CDR3: TGTGCCAGCAGTTTCAGCTACGAGCAGTACTTC. This sequence encodes CASSFSYEQYF.

The V and J genes are TRBV11-2 and TRBJ2-7, with 11 bases identical to TRBD2. Germline V gives CDR1 SGHAT, CDR2 FQNNGV. This CDR3 is 14 amino acids long. J gave up 7 bases and V 5 bases, and 7 bases lay outside the gene matches. The CDR3 protein is CASSLLAGAWEQYF. As DNA, the CDR3 is TGTGCCAGCAGCCTACTAGCGGGAGCTTGGGAGCAGTACTTC.

Details on this clone: Other DNA sequences of this sample code for an identical CDR3. The chain uses TRBV11-3 and TRBJ2-7, with D possibly matching TRBD1 (5 bases). CDR3 length: 14 residues. The V gene's germline CDR1 is SGHNT and CDR2 YENEEA. The germline V and J ends were trimmed by 1 base and 2 bases, with 9 bases remaining between them. For the CDR3, the DNA is TGTGCCAGCAGCTTAGGAAGGGGTACCTACGAGCAGTACTTC. It codes for CASSLGRGTYEQYF. The whole variable domain, filled in from reference TRBV11-3 and TRBJ2-7, reads EAGVVQSPRYKIIEKKQPVAFWCNPISGHNTLYWYLQNLGQGPELLIRYENEEAVDDSQLPKDRFSAERLKGVDSTLKIQPAELGDSAVYLCASSLGRGTYEQYFGPGTRLTVT.

V and J are TRBV2 and TRBJ1-1, with D perhaps matching TRBD1 (5 bases). In germline, CDR1 is SNHLY, CDR2 FYNNEI. The length of the CDR3 is 12 residues. V shed 8 bases and J shed 1 base, with 8 bases lying between them. Here the CDR3 reads CASLDTNTEAFF. CDR3 nucleotide sequence: TGTGCCAGCTTGGACACGAACACTGAAGCTTTCTTT. Using reference TRBV2 and TRBJ1-1 for the parts outside the CDR3, the full variable domain is EPEVTQTPSHQVTQMGQEVILRCVPISNHLYFYWYRQILGQKVEFLVSFYNNEISEKSEIFDDQFSVERPDGSNFTLKIRSTKLEDSAMYFCASLDTNTEAFFGQGTRLTVV.

V gene TRBV6-1 combines with J gene TRBJ2-1; the D gene is possibly TRBD2 (6 bases). V was shortened by 1 base and J by 0 bases, with 19 bases between the two germline ends. The germline gives CDR1 MNHNS, CDR2 SASEGT. CDR3 length: 19 amino acids. The CDR3 region is CASSEGRGNRKYSYNEQFF. Written as DNA, the CDR3 is TGTGCCAGCAGTGAAGGACGGGGGAACAGGAAATACTCCTACAATGAGCAGTTCTTC.

The chain combines TRBV5-4 with TRBJ1-6, with 7 bases that match TRBD1. There are 18 residues in the CDR3. J lost 7 bases, V lost 4 bases, and 17 bases had no gene match. CDR1 is SGHNT and CDR2 is YYREEE in the germline V gene (reference sequence). CDR3 DNA: TGTGCCAGCAGCGGGGCGTCGGACAGGCATAGACACAATTCACCCCTCCACTTT. This gives the protein CASSGASDRHRHNSPLHF.

The DNA for the CDR3 is TGTGCCAGCAGCATCGACAGGTCCTACGAGCAGTACTTC. The encoded protein is CASSIDRSYEQYF. The chain carries TRBV21-1 and TRBJ2-7; the D call in the table, TRBD1, was not verified against the DNA. TRBV21-1 is a known pseudogene. This CDR3 is 13 amino acids long.

The chain uses TRBV30 and TRBJ1-5; D remains ambiguous. Germline assignment: CDR1 GTSNPN and CDR2 SVGIG (reference sequence). CDR3 length: 13 amino acids. The V and J ends lost 1 base and 3 bases respectively, with 7 bases between them. The CDR3 loop reads CAWSEGINQPQHF. The CDR3 region has the DNA TGTGCCTGGAGTGAAGGGATCAATCAGCCCCAGCATTTT.

The chain carries TRBV28 and TRBJ2-1, with D possibly matching TRBD2 (6 bases). The CDR3 runs to 16 residues. Trimming removed 4 bases at V and 2 bases at J, with 15 bases between. Per germline, CDR1 MDHEN and CDR2 SYDVKM. The CDR3 DNA sequence: TGTGCCAGCAGTTCACTTTCGGGAGTACCCTACAATGAGCAGTTCTTC. Translation: CASSSLSGVPYNEQFF.

The gene calls are TRBV7-8 and TRBJ2-1; 16 bases match TRBD2. The CDR3 covers 15 residues. With V trimmed by 5 bases and J by 7 bases, 2 bases remained unmatched. The germline V gene has CDR1 SGHVS and CDR2 FQNEAQ. The CDR3, as DNA: TGTGCCAGCAGCGGGACTAGCGGGAGGGTTAATGAGCAGTTCTTC. The encoded protein is CASSGTSGRVNEQFF.

The CDR3 here is CASSSQGSYTGELFF. CDR3 sequence (DNA): TGTGCCAGCAGTTCGCAGGGGTCGTACACCGGGGAGCTGTTTTTT. The chain recombines TRBV28 with TRBJ2-2; D perhaps matches TRBD1 (6 bases). V dropped 4 bases and J dropped 3 bases, with 12 bases sitting between them. The CDR3 is made up of 15 amino acids. CDR1 MDHEN and CDR2 SYDVKM come from the germline V gene. The entire variable domain, with the rest obtained from reference TRBV28 and TRBJ2-2, is as follows: DVKVTQSSRYLVKRTGEKVFLECVQDMDHENMFWYRQDPGLGLRLIYFSYDVKMKEKGDIPEGYSVSREKKERFSLILESASTNQTSMYLCASSSQGSYTGELFFGEGSRLTVL.

This rearrangement joins TRBV28 to TRBJ2-7, with D possibly matching TRBD2 (6 bases). CDR3 length: 15 amino acids. V lost 7 bases and J lost 3, with 19 bases in between. Germline assignment: CDR1 MDHEN and CDR2 SYDVKM. The CDR3: CASTLPGLQLYEQYF. CDR3 bases: TGTGCCAGCACCCTTCCGGGACTCCAGCTCTACGAGCAGTACTTC. Looking up the rest from reference TRBV28 and TRBJ2-7 gives the full variable domain: DVKVTQSSRYLVKRTGEKVFLECVQDMDHENMFWYRQDPGLGLRLIYFSYDVKMKEKGDIPEGYSVSREKKERFSLILESASTNQTSMYLCASTLPGLQLYEQYFGPGTRLTVT.

The count of this clone is one. The chain recombines TRBV19 with TRBJ2-6; D unclear. This CDR3 comprises 17 residues. The germline gives CDR1 LNHDA, CDR2 SQIVND (reference sequence). V shed 0 bases and J shed 0 bases, with 9 bases lying between them. CDR3 region: CASSIDYKISGANVLTF. DNA of the CDR3: TGTGCCAGTAGTATAGATTACAAGATCTCTGGGGCCAACGTCCTGACTTTC.

The chain has TRBV6-1 and TRBJ1-2; D remains unclear. CDR1 is MNHNS, CDR2 SASEGT, per germline. The CDR3 is made up of 12 amino acids. V lost 2 bases to trimming and J lost 8 bases, with 9 bases between them. The CDR3 DNA reads TGTGCCAGCAGTGAAAGAACTAGAGGCTACACCTTC. Translation: CASSERTRGYTF.

J is TRBJ1-2 and V is TRBV5-1; 7 positions agree with TRBD1. Unmatched junction bases numbered 7, after V lost 0 bases and J lost 5 bases. This CDR3 is built from 15 residues. In germline, CDR1 is SGHRS, CDR2 YFSETQ. CDR3 nucleotides: TGCGCCAGCAGCTTGGAGGCAGGGGGATTTTATGGCTACACCTTC. Residues: CASSLEAGGFYGYTF. The full variable domain, its missing parts supplied by reference TRBV5-1 and TRBJ1-2, is KAGVTQTPRYLIKTRGQQVTLSCSPISGHRSVSWYQQTPGQGLQFLFEYFSETQRNKGNFPGRFSGRQFSNSRSEMNVSTLELGDSALYLCASSLEAGGFYGYTFGSGTRLTVV.

The rearrangement joins TRBV9 to TRBJ1-2; D remains unclear. Trimming pared 0 bases from V and 7 bases from J, leaving 10 bases between. The CDR3 sequence is 13 residues long. Per the germline V gene, CDR1 is SGDLS and CDR2 is YYNGEE. CDR3 in DNA: TGTGCCAGCAGCGTAGAGACCCATCGTGGCTACACCTTC. Translated: CASSVETHRGYTF.

The rearrangement uses TRBV7-9 and TRBJ2-1; D perhaps matches TRBD2 (5 bases). The CDR3 has 16 amino acids. From germline, CDR1 is SEHNR and CDR2 FQNEAQ (reference sequence). V was clipped by 0 bases and J by 4 bases, with 13 bases between them. CDR3 bases: TGTGCCAGCAGCTTAGCGCTGGGAGTGTCTTACAATGAGCAGTTCTTC. Residues: CASSLALGVSYNEQFF.

About this clone itself: Additional DNA sequences in this sample encode the identical CDR3. The rearrangement uses TRBV7-6 and TRBJ2-7, with TRBD1 matching 7 bases. The germline CDR1 and CDR2 sequences are SGHVS and FNYEAQ. The CDR3 length is 13 residues. Unmatched junction bases numbered 3, after V lost 1 base and J lost 6 bases. CDR3 region: CASSLGQGGEQYF. CDR3 nucleotides: TGTGCCAGCAGCTTAGGACAGGGCGGCGAGCAGTACTTC. Based on the CDR3 plus reference TRBV7-6 and TRBJ2-7, the full variable domain is GAGVSQSPRYKVTKRGQDVALRCDPISGHVSLYWYRQALGQGPEFLTYFNYEAQQDKSGLPNDRFSAERPEGSISTLTIQRTEQRDSAMYRCASSLGQGGEQYFGPGTRLTVT.

This clone was observed a single time. The chain couples TRBV18 to TRBJ2-7; D is perhaps TRBD2 (6 bases). CDR1 and CDR2 from the germline V gene are KGHSH and LQKENI. The V gene lost 6 bases and the J gene lost 4 bases, with 16 bases spanning the gap. The CDR3 extends over 14 amino acids. CDR3 in DNA: TGTGCCAGCTCCTACTGGCGGGAAGAGTACGAGCAGTACTTC. This encodes CASSYWREEYEQYF.

V and J are TRBV18 and TRBJ2-7; D unresolved. The CDR3 loop spans 14 amino acids. The V and J ends lost 2 bases and 3 bases respectively, with 11 bases between them. Germline CDR1 KGHSH, CDR2 LQKENI. In DNA, the CDR3 is TGTGCCAGCTCACCAACAAGGGCCGGCTACGAGCAGTACTTC. This codes for CASSPTRAGYEQYF. The full variable domain, in which reference TRBV18 and TRBJ2-7 provide the parts outside the CDR3, is NAGVMQNPRHLVRRRGQEARLRCSPMKGHSHVYWYRQLPEEGLKFMVYLQKENIIDESGMPKERFSAEFPKEGPSILRIQQVVRGDSAAYFCASSPTRAGYEQYFGPGTRLTVT.

This clone has just one count. The J gene is TRBJ2-2, the V gene TRBV4-1, with no clear D. This CDR3 is 16 amino acids long. Deletions cut 1 base from V and 5 bases from J, with 14 bases between. CDR1 is MGHRA, CDR2 YSYEKL, per germline. The CDR3 loop reads CASSQGSRLGTGELFF. The CDR3 bases are TGCGCCAGCAGCCAAGGGTCCCGATTAGGGACCGGGGAGCTGTTTTTT.

Notes on this clone: Other DNA sequences in this specimen translate into the identical CDR3. The chain links TRBV7-9 to TRBJ1-1; D is possibly TRBD1 (5 bases). The germline V gene has CDR1 SEHNR and CDR2 FQNEAQ (reference sequence). Trimming pared 3 bases from V and 3 bases from J, leaving 14 bases between. The CDR3 totals 15 residues. CDR3 nucleotides: TGTGCCAGCAGCTTCCCGGGGGAGGTATACACTGAAGCTTTCTTT. It encodes CASSFPGEVYTEAFF.

This chain joins TRBV10-3 and TRBJ2-3; 8 nucleotides align to TRBD2. This CDR3 contains 16 residues. Germline V CDR1 and CDR2: ENHRY, SYGVKD. J was trimmed by 4 bases and V by 4 bases; bases with no gene match: 10. CDR3 sequence (DNA): TGTGCCATCAGTGGTCGGGGGGGGCCGCGTGCAGATACGCAGTATTTT. It codes for CAISGRGGPRADTQYF.

V and J are TRBV11-3 and TRBJ2-2; the match to TRBD2 covers 10 bases. CDR3 length: 18 amino acids. The germline CDR1 and CDR2 sequences are SGHNT and YENEEA. V lost 3 bases and J lost 1; bases outside the gene matches: 8. CDR3 in DNA: TGTGCCAGCAGCTTCGGGCCACTAGCGGGATGGAACACCGGGGAGCTGTTTTTT. This sequence encodes CASSFGPLAGWNTGELFF.

The chain couples TRBV6-1 to TRBJ1-4; 9 nucleotides agree with TRBD1. V trimming: 2 bases; J trimming: 8 bases; junction bases outside the gene matches: 3. Germline V gene sequence: CDR1 MNHNS, CDR2 SASEGT. The length of the CDR3 is 14 residues. This CDR3 is CASSERTGVEKLFF. The CDR3 DNA reads TGTGCCAGCAGTGAAAGGACAGGGGTCGAAAAACTGTTTTTT.

The chain couples TRBV11-1 to TRBJ2-7; D is unresolved. This CDR3 region has 14 residues. V was cut by 5 bases and J by 4 bases, with 15 bases left in between. CDR1 and CDR2 from the germline V gene are SGHAT and FQDESV (reference sequence). The CDR3 sequence is CASSPLPAPYEQYF. The CDR3 DNA reads as TGTGCCAGCAGCCCTCTTCCGGCCCCTTACGAGCAGTACTTC.

The V and J genes are TRBV4-3 and TRBJ2-7; possible D gene TRBD1, 6 bases. Germline CDR1 and CDR2: LGHNA and YSLEER. V lost 0 bases, J lost 5 bases, and 20 bases lay in between. There are 17 residues in the CDR3. The CDR3 nucleotides are TGCGCCAGCAGCCAAGATAGAGGGGGTTCAGTTCGGAACGAGCAGTACTTC. Translating gives CASSQDRGGSVRNEQYF.

This clone was observed a single time. This chain uses TRBV4-3 with TRBJ1-4; D may be TRBD1 (5 bases). Germline-derived CDR1 and CDR2 are LGHNA and YSLEER. V was shortened by 2 bases and J by 5 bases, with 12 bases between the two germline ends. This CDR3 has 15 residues. This CDR3 is CASSQLGDLNEKLFF. Written as DNA, the CDR3 is TGCGCCAGCAGCCAACTTGGGGACTTGAATGAAAAACTGTTTTTT.

The chain combines TRBV7-9 with TRBJ1-1; D is ambiguous. The ends were cut back, 3 bases at V and 0 bases at J, with 8 bases in the middle. The germline CDR1 and CDR2 sequences are SEHNR and FQNEAQ (reference sequence). The CDR3 extends over 14 amino acids. CDR3 nucleotides: TGTGCCAGCAGCTTTAACAGTCTGAACACTGAAGCTTTCTTT. Translation gives CASSFNSLNTEAFF.

CDR3 sequence: CASSLEGQNYGYTF. The CDR3 bases are TGTGCCAGCAGCTTAGAAGGGCAGAACTATGGCTACACCTTC. The chain links TRBV7-8 to TRBJ1-2, with unresolved D. Germline-derived CDR1 and CDR2 are SGHVS and FQNEAQ. V lost 1 base and J 2 bases, leaving 8 bases between the germline ends. This CDR3 spans 14 amino acids.

The chain uses TRBV6-1 and TRBJ2-7; 9 bases map to TRBD1. Germline trimming cut 4 bases from V and 6 bases from J; bases unmatched to any gene: 13. Germline CDR1 reads MNHNS; CDR2 reads SASEGT. The CDR3 has 16 residues. The DNA of the CDR3 is TGTGCCAGCAGTGCGACCGGGACAGGGATTCCCTTCGAGCAGTACTTC. This codes for CASSATGTGIPFEQYF.